This T cell receptor beta chain was sequenced in a study of blood T cells in healthy people across ages. Combining a sample-barcoded 5' primer with a J-beta primer mix, a second PCR ran for roughly 6 to 12 cycles. Each cDNA molecule, via a template-switch adaptor with 12 random nucleotides, was tagged. TCRdb re-called the 5' RACE reads through MiXCR, storing one row per CDR3 protein. The sample lists 850,000 or so distinct CDR3 sequences; 25% to 30% were seen once. The CDR3 consists of 14 residues. CDR1 and CDR2 (germline): GTSNPN, SVGIG (reference sequence). V shed 2 bases and J 9 bases; nucleotides not matched to a gene: 7.

Input material: blood. The receptor was isolated from a woman older than 75 in good health. J is TRBJ1-2 and V is TRBV30; 12 bases map to TRBD1. CDR3 sequence (DNA): TGTGCCTGGAGTTCCGGGACAGGGGGCAACCGCTACACCTTC. Protein product: CAWSSGTGGNRYTF.